Listed here are 32 T cell receptor beta chains from one sample, sequenced in a study of control samples from healthy donors and cancer patients. The repertoire was sequenced with immunoSEQ multiplex PCR; TCRdb's copy has only in-frame clones and lacks some. Here the sample spans about 150,000 clones, approximately 91% being singletons. The source material was blood. The receptor source for this set is a man in his thirties or forties in good health.

Concerning this clone itself: This same CDR3 is encoded by further DNA sequences in the sample. DNA for the CDR3: TGTGCCAGCAGCTTAGTAATTTCCTACGAGCAGTACTTC. Translation: CASSLVISYEQYF. The J gene is TRBJ2-7, the V gene TRBV11-2; no clear D gene. The length of the CDR3 is 13 residues. Germline V CDR1 and CDR2: SGHAT, FQNNGV. V lost 1 base and J 1 base, leaving 5 bases between the germline ends.

The rearrangement links TRBV7-9 to TRBJ1-5, with D unclear. Germline V lookup: CDR1 SEHNR, CDR2 FQNEAQ (reference sequence). This CDR3 has 12 amino acids. Between the trimmed V and J ends, which lost 2 bases and 5 bases, there was a span of 4 bases. CDR3 DNA sequence: TGTGCCAGCAGCTTACCCCATCAGCCCCAGCATTTT. This encodes CASSLPHQPQHF.

The rearrangement joins TRBV10-3 to TRBJ2-1, with TRBD2 identical over 12 bases. The CDR3 is 15 residues long. The J segment lost 4 bases and the V segment lost 8 bases, leaving 6 bases of the junction unmatched. Germline lookup yields CDR1 ENHRY and CDR2 SYGVKD. CDR3 sequence: CAIARTSGEYNEQFF. CDR3 nucleotides: TGTGCCATCGCCCGGACTAGCGGGGAGTACAATGAGCAGTTCTTC.

The rearrangement links TRBV6-4 to TRBJ2-1, with D possibly being TRBD2 (7 bases). Germline V gene lookup returns CDR1 MRHNA and CDR2 SNTAGT. The ends were cut back, 2 bases at V and 8 bases at J, with 10 bases in the middle. This CDR3 spans 13 amino acids. This chain's CDR3 is CASSDRGGDEQFF. The DNA of the CDR3 is TGTGCCAGCAGTGACAGGGGGGGCGATGAGCAGTTCTTC.

This clone has a single count. This sequence joins TRBV5-1 and TRBJ2-3, with a weak D call TRBD1 (5 bases). Trimming removed 0 bases from V and 1 base from J, with 9 bases in between. The CDR3 runs 15 residues. From germline, CDR1 is SGHRS and CDR2 YFSETQ. The CDR3 DNA reads as TGCGCCAGCAGCTTGGGGGGCCCGGGCACAGATACGCAGTATTTT. Its translation: CASSLGGPGTDTQYF.

The rearrangement uses TRBV5-8 and TRBJ2-7; D is undetermined. Germline CDR1 reads SGHTS; CDR2 reads YDEGEE. V lost 4 bases and J lost 5, with 10 bases in between. CDR3 length: 12 residues. CDR3 sequence: CASSGNWNEQYF. The DNA of the CDR3 is TGTGCCAGCAGCGGTAATTGGAACGAGCAGTACTTC.

The V call is TRBV18, the J call TRBJ1-1; D not certain. This CDR3 has 13 residues. Trimming left V 2 bases short and J 3 bases short, with 7 bases between. Germline CDR1 KGHSH, CDR2 LQKENI. DNA for the CDR3: TGTGCCAGCTCACCATTAGTGGACACTGAAGCTTTCTTT. Translating gives CASSPLVDTEAFF.

The chain uses TRBV7-9 and TRBJ1-6, with 8 positions matching TRBD1. CDR3 length: 17 residues. V gave up 3 bases and J gave up 3 bases; unmatched junction bases: 7. The V gene's germline CDR1 is SEHNR and CDR2 FQNEAQ (reference sequence). The CDR3: CASSFGTGEIYNSPLHF. The DNA for the CDR3 is TGTGCCAGCAGCTTCGGGACAGGTGAAATCTATAATTCACCCCTCCACTTT. The entire variable domain, with the rest obtained from reference TRBV7-9 and TRBJ1-6, is as follows: DTGVSQNPRHKITKRGQNVTFRCDPISEHNRLYWYRQTLGQGPEFLTYFQNEAQLEKSRLLSDRFSAERPKGSFSTLEIQRTEQGDSAMYLCASSFGTGEIYNSPLHFGNGTRLTVT.

This chain uses TRBV4-1 with TRBJ2-7; tentatively, D is TRBD1 (6 bases). The CDR3 totals 13 residues. The germline CDR1 and CDR2 sequences are MGHRA and YSYEKL. V shed 1 base and J shed 5 bases, with 9 bases lying between them. CDR3: CASSQGNRDEQYF. DNA of the CDR3: TGCGCCAGCAGCCAAGGGAACAGGGACGAGCAGTACTTC.

The chain has TRBV28 and TRBJ1-5; maybe TRBD1 (6 bases). The CDR3 contains 12 residues. Germline V lookup: CDR1 MDHEN, CDR2 SYDVKM. V shed 6 bases and J shed 7 bases, with 10 bases lying between them. CDR3 loop: CASSPDRQPQHF. The CDR3 DNA follows: TGTGCCAGCAGCCCAGACAGGCAGCCCCAGCATTTT.

The CDR3 loop is CASSSPGRNQPQHF. In nucleotides, the CDR3 is TGTGCCAGCAGTTCTCCGGGACGCAATCAGCCCCAGCATTTT. The rearrangement uses TRBV27 and TRBJ1-5, with a tentative D call TRBD1 (5 bases). Germline CDR1 reads MNHEY; CDR2 reads SMNVEV (reference sequence). The V end was cut by 4 bases, the J end by 2 bases, with 9 bases between. The length of the CDR3 is 14 residues.

Note on this clone: The identical CDR3 is also encoded by other nucleotide sequences in the sample. The chain has TRBV12-3 or TRBV12-4 and TRBJ1-2; D gene unclear. CDR3 length: 13 amino acids. The V end lost 1 base, the J end lost 2 bases, and 5 bases lay between the germline ends. The CDR3 sequence: CASSLGRNYGYTF. CDR3 nucleotides: TGTGCCAGCAGTTTAGGCAGGAACTATGGCTACACCTTC.

V is TRBV11-2 and J is TRBJ1-2; TRBD1 matches at 8 bases. The CDR3 consists of 15 residues. Germline-derived CDR1 and CDR2 are SGHAT and FQNNGV. The junction had 6 bases not matched to a gene; V was cut back by 5 bases and J by 1 base. CDR3 in amino acids: CASSPRTGHNYGYTF. The CDR3 DNA reads TGTGCCAGCAGCCCGAGGACAGGGCATAACTATGGCTACACCTTC.

The chain joins TRBV25-1 to TRBJ1-1; D is unresolved. Deletions cut 4 bases from V and 8 bases from J, with 8 bases between. The germline V gene encodes CDR1 MGHDK and CDR2 SYGVNS. This CDR3 has 11 residues. CDR3 amino acids: CASSGWQEAFF. In DNA, the CDR3 is TGTGCCAGCAGTGGTTGGCAGGAAGCTTTCTTT.

The chain links TRBV19 to TRBJ2-1; possibly TRBD2 for D (6 bases). Per germline, CDR1 LNHDA and CDR2 SQIVND (reference sequence). The CDR3 has 15 residues. V lost 1 base, J lost 6 bases, and 13 bases lay in between. The CDR3 here is CASSIGDSFGNEQFF. The CDR3 bases are TGTGCCAGTAGTATAGGGGACTCCTTCGGCAATGAGCAGTTCTTC.

The V gene is TRBV29-1, the J gene TRBJ2-2; 7 nucleotides match TRBD1. V shed 3 bases, J shed 4 bases, and the junction held 5 bases outside the gene matches. The germline CDR1 and CDR2 sequences are SQVTM and ANQGSEA. The CDR3 is made up of 14 amino acids. CDR3 sequence (DNA): TGCAGCGTTGACGTACAGGGGTTCACCGGGGAGCTGTTTTTT. Translation: CSVDVQGFTGELFF.

V is TRBV6-1 and J is TRBJ2-7; D is perhaps TRBD2 (5 bases). The CDR3 runs to 14 residues. The germline CDR1 and CDR2 sequences are MNHNS and SASEGT. The germline V and J ends were trimmed by 2 bases and 3 bases, with 11 bases remaining between them. CDR3 sequence: CASSEYSGIYEQYF. Written as DNA, the CDR3 is TGTGCCAGCAGTGAATATTCCGGGATCTACGAGCAGTACTTC.

This clone occurred a few times. In DNA, the CDR3 is TGTGCCAGCAGCGTTTCATACAGGGGCACAGATACGCAGTATTTT. Encoded protein: CASSVSYRGTDTQYF. V gene TRBV9 combines with J gene TRBJ2-3; perhaps TRBD1 as D (6 bases). Germline loops: CDR1 SGDLS, CDR2 YYNGEE. The ends were cut back, 2 bases at V and 1 base at J, with 11 bases in the middle. The CDR3 extends over 15 amino acids.

The J gene is TRBJ1-2, the V gene TRBV19; 7 bases align to TRBD1. Germline values: CDR1 LNHDA, CDR2 SQIVND (reference sequence). The CDR3 is 18 amino acids. V dropped 0 bases and J dropped 6; count of bases not matched to a gene: 16. The chain's CDR3 is CASSIDLPGPGGEDGYTF. DNA for the CDR3: TGTGCCAGTAGTATAGATCTCCCGGGGCCAGGGGGAGAAGATGGCTACACCTTC. Full variable domain (outside the CDR3, taken from reference TRBV19 and TRBJ1-2): DGGITQSPKYLFRKEGQNVTLSCEQNLNHDAMYWYRQDPGQGLRLIYYSQIVNDFQKGDIAEGYSVSREKKESFPLTVTSAQKNPTAFYLCASSIDLPGPGGEDGYTFGSGTRLTVV.

The chain recombines TRBV28 with TRBJ1-5, with TRBD1 matching 7 bases. Germline V CDR1 and CDR2: MDHEN, SYDVKM. V lost 4 bases to trimming and J lost 2 bases; unmatched junction nucleotides: 2. This CDR3 spans 14 amino acids. CDR3 sequence reads: CASSYRGGNQPQHF. The CDR3 region has the DNA TGTGCCAGCAGTTACAGGGGTGGCAATCAGCCCCAGCATTTT. The whole variable domain, filled in from reference TRBV28 and TRBJ1-5, reads DVKVTQSSRYLVKRTGEKVFLECVQDMDHENMFWYRQDPGLGLRLIYFSYDVKMKEKGDIPEGYSVSREKKERFSLILESASTNQTSMYLCASSYRGGNQPQHFGDGTRLSIL.

The chain has TRBV28 and TRBJ1-1; no clear D. CDR1 and CDR2 (germline): MDHEN, SYDVKM. The CDR3 totals 15 residues. Trimming took off 2 bases at V and 1 base at J, with 11 bases between the two ends. CDR3: CASSLTLAGNTEAFF. DNA of the CDR3: TGTGCCAGCAGTTTAACCTTGGCTGGGAACACTGAAGCTTTCTTT.

The J gene is TRBJ1-1, the V gene TRBV18; D not certain. V was clipped by 3 bases and J by 0 bases, with 5 bases between them. The CDR3 extends over 13 amino acids. Germline V gives CDR1 KGHSH, CDR2 LQKENI. CDR3 residues: CASSPAMNTEAFF. The CDR3 DNA reads as TGTGCCAGCTCACCGGCAATGAACACTGAAGCTTTCTTT.

The chain joins TRBV5-1 to TRBJ1-6; 10 bases line up with TRBD1. From germline, CDR1 is SGHRS and CDR2 YFSETQ. The CDR3 extends over 18 amino acids. Trimming removed 4 bases from V and 0 bases from J; junction bases left unmatched: 7. CDR3 loop: CASSPGQGGISYNSPLHF. CDR3 DNA: TGCGCCAGCAGCCCTGGACAGGGGGGAATCTCCTATAATTCACCCCTCCACTTT.

J is TRBJ1-2 and V is TRBV28; D unclear. CDR1 is MDHEN, CDR2 SYDVKM, per germline. This CDR3 spans 13 amino acids. V lost 6 bases and J 4 bases, leaving 12 bases between the germline ends. Written as DNA, the CDR3 is TGTGCCAGCAGCATACCCACGGGCTATGGCTACACCTTC. This sequence encodes CASSIPTGYGYTF.

V usage is TRBV6-6 and J usage is TRBJ1-2; D remains ambiguous. The CDR3 is 14 residues long. Trimming stripped 0 bases from V and 4 bases from J, with 9 bases between. CDR1 is MNHNY, CDR2 SVGAGI, per germline (reference sequence). CDR3 protein: CASSYSIGSYGYTF. The CDR3 DNA is TGTGCCAGCAGTTACTCGATAGGATCCTATGGCTACACCTTC.

A word on this clone: A read error may produce the germline difference seen at one junction end. Other nucleotide sequences in the sample specify the same CDR3. The chain is built from TRBV29-1 and TRBJ1-3, with TRBD1 identical over 10 bases. The germline V gene encodes CDR1 SQVTM and CDR2 ANQGSEA. The CDR3 runs 13 residues. The CDR3 here is CSVWTGGGNTIYF. In nucleotides, the CDR3 is TGTAGCGTCTGGACAGGGGGAGGAAACACCATATATTTT.

The chain links TRBV6-5 to TRBJ2-3, with TRBD2 as a possible D gene (7 bases). With 11 bases removed from V and 2 bases from J, the gap between germline ends came to 17 bases. The CDR3 is made up of 14 amino acids. Germline V gives CDR1 MNHEY, CDR2 SVGAGI. Written as DNA, the CDR3 is TGTGCCGGAACTGGGGGGGGCAACACAGATACGCAGTATTTT. It specifies CAGTGGGNTDTQYF.

Details on this clone: The same CDR3 can be traced to other DNA sequences in this sample. CDR3 amino acids: CASSQEDSYEQYF. For the CDR3, the DNA is TGCGCCAGCAGCCAAGAGGACAGTTACGAGCAGTACTTC. The rearrangement uses TRBV4-1 and TRBJ2-7, with D possibly TRBD1 on 6 matching bases. CDR3 length: 13 residues. Trimming stripped 0 bases from V and 4 bases from J, with 7 bases between. Germline CDR1 reads MGHRA; CDR2 reads YSYEKL.

The V gene is TRBV11-1, the J gene TRBJ1-2; 10 bases agree with TRBD1. Germline V gene data show CDR1 as SGHAT and CDR2 as FQDESV (reference sequence). The J segment lost 12 bases and the V segment lost 3 bases, leaving 4 bases of the junction unmatched. CDR3 size: 12 residues. As DNA, the CDR3 is TGTGCCAGCAGCTTGGGACAGGGGTTGAACACCTTC. As protein: CASSLGQGLNTF.

This clone was seen only once. This sequence joins TRBV12-3 or TRBV12-4 and TRBJ1-1, with 7 bases matching TRBD1. J lost 4 bases, V lost 5 bases, and 4 bases had no gene match. This CDR3 has 13 residues. CDR3 bases: TGTGCCAGCAGTCCCGCAGGGGGCACTGAAGCTTTCTTT. Its protein is CASSPAGGTEAFF.

With regard to this clone: The identical CDR3 is also encoded by other nucleotide sequences in the sample. This chain uses TRBV6-5 with TRBJ2-3; 7 bases are shared with TRBD1. V dropped 2 bases and J dropped 3; count of bases not matched to a gene: 8. CDR1 is MNHEY, CDR2 SVGAGI, per germline. The CDR3 length is 16 residues. CDR3 in amino acids: CASSYGRGGRTDTQYF. DNA of the CDR3: TGTGCCAGCAGTTACGGACGAGGGGGCAGGACAGATACGCAGTATTTT.

The rearrangement uses TRBV5-6 and TRBJ1-2, with TRBD1 identical over 7 bases. The germline CDR1 and CDR2 sequences are SGHDT and YYEEEE. With V trimmed by 5 bases and J by 7 bases, 14 bases remained unmatched. The CDR3 has 15 residues. The CDR3 DNA reads as TGTGCCAGCAGTTCCGGGATTAATGACAGGGCTGGCTACACCTTC. Protein product: CASSSGINDRAGYTF.